This T cell receptor (beta chain) was identified during a study of early stage breast cancer tumors. Study-level information: Of around 16 invasive breast tumors, about a dozen were hormone receptor-positive, HER2-negative. Samples were sequenced at around 10-fold average coverage. Study-wide findings and caveats: Most shared enriched TCRB sequences were commonly generated ones. Blood repertoires resembled normal breast more than tumor.

Method: immunoSEQ multiplex PCR; TCRdb's copy keeps in-frame clones and lacks some. The sample contains around 48,000 clones, about 93% of which appear only once. Worth noting for this clone: The target antigen is unknown.

CDR1 and CDR2 (germline): SGHTA, FQGNSA. This CDR3 is built from 17 residues. With 2 bases clipped from V and 2 bases from J, the junction kept 8 bases outside the gene matches. The chain combines TRBV7-2 with TRBJ2-5; TRBD2 aligns across 10 bases. The sequenced material came from blood. The sequence was obtained from a person aged 65-85 years with breast cancer. The CDR3 sequence is CASSLNSGGARQETQYF. CDR3 sequence (DNA): TGTGCCAGCAGCTTAAACAGCGGGGGGGCTCGGCAAGAGACCCAGTACTTC.